The present T cell receptor beta chain was sequenced within a study of brain T cells in children with intractable seizures (dated by TCRdb to the early 2020s). Regarding the study in general: Resected brain tissue from more than 40 pediatric epilepsy surgery cases was first screened for immune gene transcripts using a NanoString immunology panel. Of the roughly twelve selected surgery cases, pre-surgery blood was also sequenced for eight, so four had brain tissue only.

Broader findings and caveats from the paper: The patients' HCMV serostatus was not known, and viral specificity was inferred solely from CDR3 sequence similarity. Because pre- and post-surgery blood were sequenced to different depths, clones absent from the pre-surgery sample may reflect undersampling.

Inclusive of the bounding cysteine and phenylalanine, the CDR3 is 14 residues long. Left in the record is the CDR3 DNA by itself, 42 bases read in frame from the first base. Trimming takes 0 bases from V and 3 bases from J, and the germline ends sit 8 bases apart. CDR1 and CDR2 (SNHLY, FYNNEI) derive from the germline V gene. The time point label here, explained by the study, means: resected brain tissue, or blood drawn just prior to surgery. The surgery cases with the highest brain T cell transcript signatures were chosen for TCR beta chain sequencing of brain tissue, and also of blood when blood was available. Before surgery, patients had received at least one anti-epileptic drug. The TCR-sequenced patients were children whose drug-resistant epilepsy was caused by tuberous sclerosis complex, focal cortical dysplasia, Rasmussen encephalitis or hemimegalencephaly. Blood samples were drawn just before the epilepsy surgery. The Monarch genomic DNA purification kit was used to extract bulk genomic DNA from unsorted brain tissue and from whole blood.

A note on this clone: Its target antigen remains unknown. Per-base quality was not reported, and no clone a single base away is much larger than it.

TCR beta chain sequences were generated from genomic DNA using the immunoSEQ assay. The original pipeline was this. CDR3 sequences not starting with the conserved framework cysteine at position 104 were manually removed. Clonality was calculated as one minus the normalized Shannon's Diversity Index, with values ranging from 0 (maximal diversity) to 1 (oligoclonal). Chi-squared comparison-of-proportions tests were used to check whether the frequency of the same CDR3 differed between samples, for example brain versus blood. Public clonotypes were identified by searching immuneACCESS, and similarity to known antiviral clonotypes was assessed with the VDJdb browser. TCRdb mirrors the immuneACCESS table, restricted to in-frame sequences. Some clones are absent from its copies; in checked studies, under half trace to an unresolved V gene, and the reason for the others is unknown. V, J and clone size reflect that table, while D and trimming were determined from the DNA. The sample profile shows about 110,000 clones; approximately 94% of them were found once. Of the sample, more than 3% falls within the top ten clones.

The sequence derives from a boy under three years old with hemimegalencephaly and intractable seizures. The sequenced sample was peripheral blood, obtained at surgery. The rearrangement joined TRBV2 to TRBJ2-5, with no confidently assigned D gene. This receptor has the CDR3 CASSEALPEETQYF. At the DNA level, the sequence is TGTGCCAGCAGTGAAGCGCTTCCGGAAGAGACCCAGTACTTC.